Listed below are T cell receptor beta chains from one sample, sequenced in a study of early T cells in non-severe SARS-CoV-2 infection. MiXCR, applied by TCRdb to the 5' RACE reads, yields one record per CDR3 protein. The sample yields 85,000 to 100,000 distinct CDR3 sequences, 11% seen once. The specimen was whole blood. Receptors were obtained from an adult who was a healthcare worker with PCR-confirmed SARS-CoV-2 infection or an uninfected control (not recorded which). Each CDR3 is given with its conserved first and last residue. Each record gives: clone size, V gene, CDR3 protein. For some rows the clone size is stated as once, few or many, or as a class when expanded; others skip it.

clone_size: many
v_call: TRBV7-9
cdr3_aa: CASSHRDRTYEQYF

clone_size: .
v_call: TRBV11-3
cdr3_aa: CASSPGQSPQETQYF

clone_size: .
v_call: TRBV30
cdr3_aa: CAFHRHVPGDEQYF

clone_size: .
v_call: TRBV2
cdr3_aa: CASSLMGAGRETQYF

clone_size: once
v_call: TRBV4-1
cdr3_aa: CASSQAGTVYGYTF

clone_size: .
v_call: TRBV12-3/TRBV12-4
cdr3_aa: CASRFRENSNQPQHF

clone_size: many
v_call: TRBV7-2
cdr3_aa: CASSPGQGSRGGYTF

clone_size: .
v_call: TRBV7-9
cdr3_aa: CASSLGQGVAQPQHF

clone_size: many
v_call: TRBV6-5
cdr3_aa: CASSYGTGRVYEQYF

clone_size: few
v_call: TRBV20-1
cdr3_aa: CSALAGGGETQYF

clone_size: few
v_call: TRBV20-1
cdr3_aa: CSAKGWAVGDEQYF

clone_size: many
v_call: TRBV7-9
cdr3_aa: CASSFLRDRGASDYGYTF

clone_size: few
v_call: TRBV20-1
cdr3_aa: CSARAPGPQNTQYF

clone_size: many
v_call: TRBV29-1
cdr3_aa: CSAKWRVGIQYF

clone_size: .
v_call: TRBV18
cdr3_aa: CASSLDLAGITDTQYF

clone_size: few
v_call: TRBV6-6
cdr3_aa: CASRTGTSVTDTQYF

clone_size: few
v_call: TRBV20-1
cdr3_aa: CSARVFAGGVYGYTF

clone_size: .
v_call: TRBV7-9
cdr3_aa: CASSRDTRSTDTQYF

clone_size: .
v_call: TRBV6-6
cdr3_aa: CASTLLENTEAFF

clone_size: many
v_call: TRBV29-1
cdr3_aa: CSVVGQGDEQYF

clone_size: few
v_call: TRBV5-1
cdr3_aa: CASSLWSSTSGRRYNEQFF

clone_size: many
v_call: TRBV6-6
cdr3_aa: CASTPYMNTEAFF

clone_size: .
v_call: TRBV29-1
cdr3_aa: CSPGTGDSYEQYF